These 21 T cell receptor beta chains share one sample of origin, sequenced in a study of blood T cell repertoires in COVID-19. Some clones are missing from TCRdb's copy, which holds only in-frame ones; the method was immunoSEQ multiplex PCR. Of under 250,000 clones listed, more than 65% are singletons. Input material: peripheral blood. The source of these receptors is a woman older than 75 with acute or convalescent COVID-19.

This chain joins TRBV4-2 and TRBJ1-2; D remains unclear. The germline gives CDR1 LGHNA, CDR2 YNFKEQ. V lost 0 bases and J lost 8, with 13 bases in between. This CDR3 region has 14 residues. The CDR3 is CASSQEMTGLGYTF. For the CDR3, the DNA is TGTGCCAGCAGCCAAGAGATGACGGGTCTCGGCTACACCTTC.

The chain uses TRBV30 and TRBJ1-5; D remains ambiguous. The V gene's germline CDR1 is GTSNPN and CDR2 SVGIG (reference sequence). The CDR3 sequence is 13 residues long. V gave up 2 bases and J gave up 1 base, with 6 bases separating them. As DNA, the CDR3 is TGTGCCTGGAGTTCCAGGAGCAATCAGCCCCAGCATTTT. This translates into CAWSSRSNQPQHF.

The V and J genes are TRBV6-5 and TRBJ1-1, with 9 nucleotides matching TRBD1. Trimming cost V 0 bases and J 11 bases; bases outside gene matches: 7. Germline assignment: CDR1 MNHEY and CDR2 SVGAGI. CDR3 length equals 14 residues. In DNA, the CDR3 is TGTGCCAGCAGTTACTCACAGGGGGCCCTGGAGGCTTTCTTT. Translating gives CASSYSQGALEAFF.

The genes are TRBV9 and TRBJ1-4, with D tentatively TRBD1 (6 bases). The CDR3 is 14 amino acids. The V end lost 2 bases, the J end lost 5 bases, and 10 bases lay between the germline ends. Germline assignment: CDR1 SGDLS and CDR2 YYNGEE. CDR3 sequence (DNA): TGTGCCAGCAGCGTTGGGACACGGAATGAAAAACTGTTTTTT. It encodes CASSVGTRNEKLFF.

The chain couples TRBV30 to TRBJ2-3, with 12 bases that match TRBD2. J was trimmed by 1 base and V by 2 bases; bases with no gene match: 13. Per germline, CDR1 GTSNPN and CDR2 SVGIG (reference sequence). The CDR3 length is 19 residues. CDR3 sequence: CAWSRASGGAFGGTDTQYF. DNA for the CDR3: TGTGCCTGGAGTCGGGCTAGCGGGGGGGCTTTTGGAGGCACAGATACGCAGTATTTT.

This chain uses TRBV6-6 with TRBJ1-2, with D maybe TRBD1 (6 bases). CDR3 length: 12 residues. Trimming shortened V by 2 bases and J by 7 bases, and 8 bases separated the two germline ends. Germline CDR1 reads MNHNY; CDR2 reads SVGAGI (reference sequence). The CDR3 nucleotides read TGTGCCAGCAGTTACGGGGGCCCTGGCTACACCTTC. Its translation is CASSYGGPGYTF.

The V call is TRBV5-1, the J call TRBJ1-3, with D possibly being TRBD1 (5 bases). The CDR3 spans 16 residues. The germline V gene has CDR1 SGHRS and CDR2 YFSETQ. Trimming stripped 0 bases from V and 1 base from J, with 11 bases between. The CDR3 is CASSLDTGGSGNTIYF. The CDR3, as DNA: TGCGCCAGCAGCTTGGACACCGGGGGGTCTGGAAACACCATATATTTT.

The gene calls are TRBV5-4 and TRBJ2-7; 11 positions match TRBD2. Germline V CDR1 and CDR2: SGHNT, YYREEE (reference sequence). V lost 4 bases to trimming and J lost 3 bases; unmatched junction nucleotides: 9. The CDR3 runs 16 residues. For the CDR3, the DNA is TGTGCCAGCAGCCCGGATAGCGGGGGGGCCGGCTACGAGCAGTACTTC. Translating it yields CASSPDSGGAGYEQYF.

The chain links TRBV24-1 to TRBJ1-4; a weak D match, TRBD1 (5 bases). V dropped 6 bases and J dropped 1 base, with 11 bases sitting between them. Germline assignment: CDR1 KGHDR and CDR2 SFDVKD. The CDR3 consists of 15 residues. The CDR3 here is CATSPGQGTNEKLFF. The CDR3 coding sequence is TGTGCCACCAGTCCAGGGCAGGGAACTAATGAAAAACTGTTTTTT.

The chain carries TRBV14 and TRBJ1-1; possibly TRBD1 for D (5 bases). Deletions cut 3 bases from V and 7 bases from J, with 15 bases between. CDR3 length equals 14 residues. The germline CDR1 and CDR2 sequences are SGHDN and FVKESK. Written as DNA, the CDR3 is TGTGCCAGCAGCCAGGGCAGGGCAATAGGTGAAGCTTTCTTT. It yields the protein CASSQGRAIGEAFF.

This chain joins TRBV4-2 and TRBJ2-1; 8 nucleotides align to TRBD1. The CDR3 runs 14 residues. The V segment lost 0 bases and the J segment 10 bases; nucleotides outside the gene matches: 5. CDR1 and CDR2 (germline): LGHNA, YNFKEQ. The CDR3 loop is CASSQDQGAREQFF. DNA for the CDR3: TGTGCCAGCAGCCAAGATCAGGGGGCGAGAGAGCAGTTCTTC.

V usage is TRBV2 and J usage is TRBJ1-2; D is unclear. Germline CDR1 reads SNHLY; CDR2 reads FYNNEI. Trimming took 2 bases from V and 5 from J, leaving 6 bases between them. The CDR3 consists of 12 residues. The CDR3: CASSEHVYGYTF. The CDR3 DNA follows: TGTGCCAGCAGTGAACATGTTTATGGCTACACCTTC.

The chain links TRBV6-6 to TRBJ1-5, with D hard to call. Germline V gene lookup returns CDR1 MNHNY and CDR2 SVGAGI (reference sequence). V lost 8 bases, J lost 0 bases, and 8 bases lay in between. The CDR3 runs to 13 residues. This CDR3 reads CASGGDSNQPQHF. CDR3 coding DNA: TGTGCCAGCGGCGGGGATAGCAATCAGCCCCAGCATTTT.

V and J are TRBV7-2 and TRBJ1-2, with a possible D match to TRBD1 (6 bases). V lost 5 bases and J 2 bases, leaving 12 bases between the germline ends. This CDR3 spans 14 amino acids. Per the germline V gene, CDR1 is SGHTA and CDR2 is FQGNSA. In DNA, the CDR3 is TGTGCCAGCAGCATAGACAGGTCAAACTATGGCTACACCTTC. Protein: CASSIDRSNYGYTF.

The genes are TRBV19 and TRBJ2-5; 9 positions agree with TRBD2. V was clipped by 6 bases and J by 3 bases; unmatched bases: 2. The germline V gene encodes CDR1 LNHDA and CDR2 SQIVND (reference sequence). The CDR3 totals 13 residues. CDR3 sequence reads: CASRGGGEETQYF. For the CDR3, the DNA is TGTGCCAGTAGGGGCGGGGGGGAAGAGACCCAGTACTTC. Using reference TRBV19 and TRBJ2-5 for the parts outside the CDR3, the full variable domain is DGGITQSPKYLFRKEGQNVTLSCEQNLNHDAMYWYRQDPGQGLRLIYYSQIVNDFQKGDIAEGYSVSREKKESFPLTVTSAQKNPTAFYLCASRGGGEETQYFGPGTRLLVL.

The chain combines TRBV3-1 (or the pseudogene TRBV3-2) with TRBJ2-5; 7 positions agree with TRBD2. The CDR3 runs 15 residues. Germline loops: CDR1 LGHDT, CDR2 YNNKEL (reference sequence). The V segment lost 1 base and the J segment 0 bases; nucleotides outside the gene matches: 2. The chain's CDR3 is CASSQVRGYQETQYF. CDR3 nucleotides: TGTGCCAGCAGCCAAGTGCGGGGGTACCAAGAGACCCAGTACTTC.

This clone has more than one count but fewer than ten. The rearrangement uses TRBV27 and TRBJ1-2, with TRBD1 identical over 11 bases. CDR3 length: 16 residues. Germline V CDR1 and CDR2: MNHEY, SMNVEV (reference sequence). V lost 0 bases to trimming and J lost 6 bases; unmatched junction nucleotides: 6. The CDR3 DNA reads as TGTGCCAGCAGTTTATCGATAGGGACAGGGGGAAATGGCTACACCTTC. Translated, it gives CASSLSIGTGGNGYTF.

The chain recombines TRBV2 with TRBJ1-2; unclear D gene. Trimming took off 7 bases at V and 0 bases at J, with 6 bases between the two ends. Germline V gene lookup returns CDR1 SNHLY and CDR2 FYNNEI. CDR3 length: 12 amino acids. The CDR3 coding sequence is TGTGCCAGCACCGAGACTAACTATGGCTACACCTTC. Protein: CASTETNYGYTF.

The chain combines TRBV7-9 with TRBJ1-2; D unclear. Germline CDR1 and CDR2: SEHNR and FQNEAQ (reference sequence). Trimming removed 1 base from V and 3 bases from J, with 15 bases in between. The CDR3 is made up of 16 amino acids. CDR3 in amino acids: CASSLGSGRRDYGYTF. The CDR3 DNA reads as TGTGCCAGCAGCTTAGGGTCCGGGAGGCGGGACTATGGCTACACCTTC.

V is TRBV10-3 and J is TRBJ1-2; tentative D call: TRBD1 (6 bases). Germline CDR1 and CDR2: ENHRY and SYGVKD. This CDR3 spans 12 amino acids. This CDR3 is CANSGGGYGYTF. CDR3 DNA sequence: TGTGCAAACTCGGGGGGCGGCTATGGCTACACCTTC.

This chain connects TRBV12-3 or TRBV12-4 to TRBJ1-2; D is unresolved. V was shortened by 0 bases and J by 8 bases, with 10 bases between the two germline ends. The CDR3 length is 13 residues. CDR3 in amino acids: CASSLASGEGYTF. DNA for the CDR3: TGTGCCAGCAGTTTAGCTTCGGGTGAAGGCTACACCTTC.